Below, 26 T cell receptor beta chains from the same sample are listed, as sequenced in a study of blood T cells in healthy people across ages. The authors ran a second PCR of about 7 to 11 cycles using a sample-barcoded 5' primer and a J-beta primer mix. TCRdb itself ran the 5' RACE reads through MiXCR, one entry per CDR3 protein. The sample includes about 700,000 distinct CDR3 sequences, 32% of them seen just once. Sequencing was performed on blood. All receptors come from a woman over 75 in good health.

This clonotype was recorded many times. This chain connects TRBV5-5 to TRBJ2-7; D unclear. The CDR3 has 13 amino acids. CDR1 and CDR2 from the germline V gene are SGHKS and YYEKEE (reference sequence). Between the trimmed V and J ends, which lost 0 bases and 6 bases, there was a span of 10 bases. The CDR3: CASSLGDPSEQYF. Here the CDR3 DNA reads TGTGCCAGCAGCTTGGGGGATCCCAGCGAGCAGTACTTC.

Comments on this clonotype: This may stem from a read error, because a much larger clone lies one nucleotide away. The chain couples TRBV6-2 or TRBV6-3 to TRBJ2-3; 10 bases align to TRBD2. The CDR3 is 15 amino acids. The germline gives CDR1 MNHEY, CDR2 SVGEGT. CDR3 in amino acids: CASGKRGGQTDTPYF. The CDR3 DNA sequence: TGTGCCAGCGGCAAGCGGGGGGGCCAAACAGATACGCCGTATTTT.

In this sample, this clonotype turned up many times. J is TRBJ2-1 and V is TRBV11-2; D unresolved. The CDR3 covers 14 residues. The germline V gene encodes CDR1 SGHAT and CDR2 FQNNGV. The V gene lost 5 bases and the J gene lost 5 bases, with 13 bases spanning the gap. This CDR3 is CASSLVGPNNEQFF. DNA of the CDR3: TGTGCCAGCAGCCTAGTGGGCCCTAACAATGAGCAGTTCTTC.

The chain joins TRBV30 to TRBJ1-6; D gene uncertain. CDR3 length: 14 amino acids. Germline V gene sequence: CDR1 GTSNPN, CDR2 SVGIG (reference sequence). Trimming removed 1 base from V and 6 bases from J, with 10 bases in between. The CDR3 loop is CAWSGARANSPLHF. CDR3 sequence (DNA): TGTGCCTGGAGTGGGGCCCGGGCTAATTCACCCCTCCACTTT.

This clonotype was detected a few times. The rearrangement joins TRBV7-2 to TRBJ1-2; 7 bases are a match to TRBD1. Germline V lookup: CDR1 SGHTA, CDR2 FQGNSA. The V gene end was trimmed by 2 bases and the J gene end by 8 bases; junction bases not matched to a gene: 8. CDR3 size: 14 residues. The CDR3 loop is CASSLLAGGLGYTF. As DNA, the CDR3 is TGTGCCAGCAGCTTACTGGCAGGGGGATTAGGCTACACCTTC.

This clonotype was recorded many times. The chain has TRBV9 and TRBJ2-3; 7 positions agree with TRBD1. V lost 4 bases, J lost 6 bases, and 8 bases stayed unmatched. Germline CDR1 and CDR2: SGDLS and YYNGEE. The CDR3 is made up of 14 amino acids. In DNA form, the CDR3 reads TGTGCCAGCAGCCATACTAGGGGGCGGGATACGCAGTATTTT. Translation gives CASSHTRGRDTQYF.

In this sample, this clonotype turned up many times. The chain joins TRBV20-1 to TRBJ1-2, with D unresolved. This CDR3 has 11 residues. Trimming pared 6 bases from V and 3 bases from J, leaving 8 bases between. CDR1 is DFQATT and CDR2 is SNEGSKA in the germline V gene (reference sequence). The CDR3 spells CSAVGDYGYTF. CDR3 nucleotide sequence: TGCAGTGCCGTCGGGGACTATGGCTACACCTTC.

Turning to this clonotype: One end of the junction fails to match germline, which may point to a read error. This chain connects TRBV3-1 to TRBJ1-4, with D unresolved. The germline V gene encodes CDR1 LGHDT and CDR2 YNNKEL (reference sequence). The CDR3 consists of 14 residues. For the CDR3, the DNA is TGTGCCAGCAGCCCAGGCCTACGGAGGGAAAAACGGTTTTTT. Its translation: CASSPGLRREKRFF.

In the case of this clonotype: This may be a read error: a much more frequent sequence differs by one nucleotide. The chain joins TRBV19 to TRBJ2-7, with TRBD2 as a possible D gene (5 bases). With 3 bases removed from V and 2 bases from J, the gap between germline ends came to 17 bases. This CDR3 is 16 amino acids long. Germline lookup yields CDR1 LNHDA and CDR2 SQIVND (reference sequence). CDR3 loop: CASSISGKGVPYEQYF. CDR3 DNA: TGTGCCAGTAGTATCTCGGGGAAGGGAGTTCCCTACGAGCAGTACTTC.

The chain has TRBV10-3 and TRBJ2-5, with D unresolved. Trimming stripped 4 bases from V and 2 bases from J, with 8 bases between. Germline V gives CDR1 ENHRY, CDR2 SYGVKD. There are 13 residues in the CDR3. CDR3 in DNA: TGTGCCATCAGTGGGACGTCGCAAGAGACCCAGTACTTC. It translates to CAISGTSQETQYF.

This clonotype was observed many times. This chain links TRBV5-1 with TRBJ2-2, with 8 positions matching TRBD1. From germline, CDR1 is SGHRS and CDR2 YFSETQ. The CDR3 has 13 residues. The junction had 4 bases not matched to a gene; V was cut back by 7 bases and J by 5 bases. The CDR3 DNA is TGCGCCAGCCGACAGGGGAGGACCGGGGAGCTGTTTTTT. Translation: CASRQGRTGELFF.

The CDR3 DNA is TGTGCCAGCAGCCGAACCCCAGGGAGCACTGAAGCTTTCTTT. Translation gives CASSRTPGSTEAFF. The genes are TRBV4-2 and TRBJ1-1; D perhaps matches TRBD1 (5 bases). CDR1 is LGHNA, CDR2 YNFKEQ, per germline. This CDR3 is built from 14 residues. Trimming pared 4 bases from V and 4 bases from J, leaving 13 bases between.

V and J are TRBV5-1 and TRBJ1-1; D is possibly TRBD1 (5 bases). CDR1 is SGHRS and CDR2 is YFSETQ in the germline V gene. The germline V and J ends were trimmed by 0 bases and 4 bases, with 13 bases remaining between them. The CDR3 runs to 15 residues. CDR3 DNA sequence: TGCGCCAGCAGCTTGGCCTTCGGGGGGGGCACTGAAGCTTTCTTT. Residues: CASSLAFGGGTEAFF.

This clonotype was seen a single time. V gene TRBV7-2 combines with J gene TRBJ2-5; 8 positions agree with TRBD2. The CDR3 is 14 residues long. Unmatched junction bases numbered 3, after V lost 3 bases and J lost 3 bases. Germline CDR1 and CDR2: SGHTA and FQGNSA. CDR3 bases: TGTGCCAGCAGCTTTTACGGGGGGGAAGAGACCCAGTACTTC. This encodes CASSFYGGEETQYF. The full variable domain, rest sourced from reference TRBV7-2 and TRBJ2-5, is GAGVSQSPSNKVTEKGKDVELRCDPISGHTALYWYRQSLGQGLEFLIYFQGNSAPDKSGLPSDRFSAERTGGSVSTLTIQRTQQEDSAVYLCASSFYGGEETQYFGPGTRLLVL.

This clonotype has more than one count but fewer than ten. V and J are TRBV6-1 and TRBJ1-5; no clear D gene. The CDR3 sequence is 15 residues long. V was shortened by 4 bases and J by 6 bases, with 16 bases between the two germline ends. The V gene's germline CDR1 is MNHNS and CDR2 SASEGT. CDR3 region: CASSALAREGQPQHF. The DNA of the CDR3 is TGTGCCAGCAGTGCCCTAGCAAGGGAAGGTCAGCCCCAGCATTTT.

Comment on this clonotype: One end of the junction fails to match germline, which may point to a read error. The chain employs TRBV18 and TRBJ1-2; TRBD1 is a possible D gene (6 bases). CDR3 size: 16 residues. Germline-derived CDR1 and CDR2 are KGHSH and LQKENI. DNA for the CDR3: TGTGCCAGCTCTAGTACCTCAGGGGCCTGGGACTATGGCCACACCTTC. Translated: CASSSTSGAWDYGHTF.

There are a few counts of this clonotype. V and J are TRBV13 and TRBJ2-3, with TRBD2 matching 9 bases. The CDR3 runs to 14 residues. V was pared by 3 bases and J by 4 bases, with 2 bases of the junction left unmatched. Per germline, CDR1 PRHDT and CDR2 FYEKMQ (reference sequence). Here the CDR3 DNA reads TGTGCCAGCAGCTTTCGGACTAGCGCAGATACGCAGTATTTT. This encodes CASSFRTSADTQYF.

This clonotype was recorded a few times. V usage is TRBV5-5 and J usage is TRBJ1-1, with D uncertain. The V end lost 1 base, the J end lost 1 base, and 11 bases lay between the germline ends. CDR3 length: 15 amino acids. Germline loops: CDR1 SGHKS, CDR2 YYEKEE (reference sequence). CDR3 bases: TGTGCCAGCAGCTTGTTTGGCGGGCGGAACACTGAAGCTTTCTTT. Protein product: CASSLFGGRNTEAFF.

This clonotype was counted ten times or more. The V gene is TRBV6-5, the J gene TRBJ1-5, with TRBD1 as a possible D gene (6 bases). V lost 5 bases and J lost 5, with 19 bases in between. The CDR3 is 16 residues long. Germline CDR1 is MNHEY and CDR2 is SVGAGI. DNA of the CDR3: TGTGCCAGCAGTCCACTACGGGACACGACATATCAGCCCCAGCATTTT. This encodes CASSPLRDTTYQPQHF.

This clonotype was observed a handful of times. This chain connects TRBV2 to TRBJ1-1; D perhaps matches TRBD1 (6 bases). V lost 6 bases, J lost 0 bases, and 17 bases lay in between. CDR1 is SNHLY, CDR2 FYNNEI, per germline. The CDR3 sequence is 16 residues long. CDR3 region: CASRVTGWELNTEAFF. The CDR3 bases are TGTGCCAGCAGGGTAACAGGGTGGGAATTGAACACTGAAGCTTTCTTT.

This clonotype was recorded many times. This chain links TRBV14 with TRBJ2-3; D perhaps matches TRBD1 (5 bases). Trimming stripped 0 bases from V and 4 bases from J, with 14 bases between. Looked up from germline, CDR1 is SGHDN and CDR2 is FVKESK. The CDR3 covers 16 residues. The CDR3 nucleotides are TGTGCCAGCAGCCAAGATACAGGAAGGGGCGCAGATACGCAGTATTTT. This encodes CASSQDTGRGADTQYF.

In this sample, this clonotype turned up many times. The chain couples TRBV3-1 to TRBJ1-2, with TRBD1 as a possible D gene (5 bases). With 3 bases removed from V and 4 bases from J, the gap between germline ends came to 12 bases. The CDR3 loop spans 14 amino acids. CDR1 is LGHDT, CDR2 YNNKEL, per germline (reference sequence). For the CDR3, the DNA is TGTGCCAGCAGCCAGGTCGACAGTAGCTATGGCTACACCTTC. Its protein product is CASSQVDSSYGYTF.

J is TRBJ2-7 and V is TRBV20-1; 8 bases map to TRBD1. Germline CDR1 DFQATT, CDR2 SNEGSKA (reference sequence). The junction had 12 bases not matched to a gene; V was cut back by 0 bases and J by 5 bases. This CDR3 spans 16 amino acids. CDR3 sequence: CSARDRTGGPLDEQYF. The CDR3, as DNA: TGCAGTGCTAGAGATAGAACAGGGGGACCCCTAGACGAGCAGTACTTC.

This clonotype was found many times. This chain connects TRBV20-1 to TRBJ2-1; D uncertain. V lost 2 bases and J 7 bases, leaving 18 bases between the germline ends. The CDR3 totals 15 residues. Germline lookup yields CDR1 DFQATT and CDR2 SNEGSKA (reference sequence). The CDR3 DNA reads TGCAGTGCTAGACAGGCGGCCATGGGAAGAAATGAGCAGTTCTTC. It is translated as CSARQAAMGRNEQFF.

This clonotype has more than one count but fewer than ten. The rearrangement links TRBV2 to TRBJ1-4; 7 nucleotides line up with TRBD1. The length of the CDR3 is 14 residues. Trimming removed 4 bases from V and 7 bases from J; junction bases left unmatched: 6. Germline-derived CDR1 and CDR2 are SNHLY and FYNNEI. The CDR3 region is CASSGGGAGEKLFF. In DNA, the CDR3 is TGTGCCAGCAGTGGAGGGGGCGCGGGTGAAAAACTGTTTTTT.

This sequence joins TRBV5-1 and TRBJ1-2, with a tentative D call TRBD1 (5 bases). Germline V gene lookup returns CDR1 SGHRS and CDR2 YFSETQ. Trimming cost V 1 base and J 2 bases, with 15 bases left between them. The CDR3 spans 16 residues. The CDR3 bases are TGCGCCAGCAGCTTGATGCTTGCAGGGAAGAACTATGGCTACACCTTC. Translated: CASSLMLAGKNYGYTF.